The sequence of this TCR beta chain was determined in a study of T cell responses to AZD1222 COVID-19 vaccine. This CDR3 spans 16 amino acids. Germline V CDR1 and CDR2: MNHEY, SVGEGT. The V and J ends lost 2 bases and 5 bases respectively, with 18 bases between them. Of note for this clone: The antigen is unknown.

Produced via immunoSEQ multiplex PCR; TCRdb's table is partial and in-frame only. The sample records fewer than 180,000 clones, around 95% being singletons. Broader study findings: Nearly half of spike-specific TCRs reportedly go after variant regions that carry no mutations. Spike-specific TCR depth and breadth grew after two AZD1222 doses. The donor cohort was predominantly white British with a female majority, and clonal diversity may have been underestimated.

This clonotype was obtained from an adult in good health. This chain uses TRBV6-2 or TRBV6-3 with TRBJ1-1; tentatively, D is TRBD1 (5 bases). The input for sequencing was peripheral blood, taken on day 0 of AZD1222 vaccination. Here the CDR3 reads CASSYVLGGDGTEAFF. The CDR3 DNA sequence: TGTGCCAGCAGTTACGTCCTAGGAGGGGATGGGACTGAAGCTTTCTTT.